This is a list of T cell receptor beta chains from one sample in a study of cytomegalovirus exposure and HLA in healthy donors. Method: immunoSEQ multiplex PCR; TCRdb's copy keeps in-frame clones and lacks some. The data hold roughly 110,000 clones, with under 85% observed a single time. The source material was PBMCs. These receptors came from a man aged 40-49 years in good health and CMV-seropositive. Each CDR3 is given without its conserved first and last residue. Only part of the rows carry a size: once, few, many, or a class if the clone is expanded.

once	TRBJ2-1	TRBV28	ASSSPGAVGPYNEQF
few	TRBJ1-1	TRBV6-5	ASRRAGTEAF
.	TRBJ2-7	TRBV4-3	ASSQDAQGARYEQY
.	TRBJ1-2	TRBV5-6	ASTLGGFDGYT
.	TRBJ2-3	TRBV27	ASSFSGGGTDTQY
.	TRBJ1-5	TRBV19	ASSRSGLNQPQH
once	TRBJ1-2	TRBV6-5	ASSYSKRGPNYGYT
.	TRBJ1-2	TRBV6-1	ASSERLTRYGYT
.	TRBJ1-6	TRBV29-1	SVEDNRGLYNSPLH
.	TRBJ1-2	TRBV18	ASSLRSNYGYT
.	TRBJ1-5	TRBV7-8	ASSFTFQGKQPQH
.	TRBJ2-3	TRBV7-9	ASSRRTSGGTDTQY
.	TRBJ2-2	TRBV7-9	SSRQDRHYTGELF
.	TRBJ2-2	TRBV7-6	ASSVGLAASTGELF
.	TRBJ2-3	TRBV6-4	ASSPLGVTDTQY
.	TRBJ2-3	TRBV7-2	ASSLRVIDTQY
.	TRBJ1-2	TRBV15	ATSGRGANGYT
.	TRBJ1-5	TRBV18	ASSQGRNQPQH
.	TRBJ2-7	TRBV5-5	ASSLGSFRDRGLEQY
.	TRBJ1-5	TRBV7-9	ASRRRQGEVNQPQH
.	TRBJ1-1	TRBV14	ASSGELNTEAF
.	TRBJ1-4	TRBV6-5	ASRDSVNEKLF
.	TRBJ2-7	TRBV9	ASSVGLAGGPGYEQY
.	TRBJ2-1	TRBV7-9	ASSLEQGTEQF
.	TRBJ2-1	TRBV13	ASSLGTSGGVYNEQF
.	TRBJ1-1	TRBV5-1	ASSLERNTEAF
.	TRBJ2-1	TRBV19	ASSPRTSTNEQF
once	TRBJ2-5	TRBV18	ASSPSTSGAGETQY
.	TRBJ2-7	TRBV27	ASSPRQATYEQY
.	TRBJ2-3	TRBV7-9	ASTTTSGRTDTQY
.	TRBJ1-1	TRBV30	AWSVRGLNTEAF
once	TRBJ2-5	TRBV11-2	ASSLGAGGRETQY
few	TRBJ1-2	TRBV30	AWSRTAYGYT
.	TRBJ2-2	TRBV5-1	ASSLELAGARHTGELF
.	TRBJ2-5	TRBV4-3	ASSQDRTSGGGETQY
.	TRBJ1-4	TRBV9	ASSPQTGTNEKLF
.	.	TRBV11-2	ASSYSYEQY
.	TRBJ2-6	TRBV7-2	ASSLKGQGAGANVLT
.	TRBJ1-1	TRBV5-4	ASSLSYLQANTEAF
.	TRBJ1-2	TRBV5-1	ASSPTRVDVYT
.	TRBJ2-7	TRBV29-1	SVGWGIVNEQY
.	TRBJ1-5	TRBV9	ASSADRGGQPQH
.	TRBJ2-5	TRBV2	ATEGPSRETQY
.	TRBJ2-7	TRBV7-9	ASSLRTPSGDPYEQY
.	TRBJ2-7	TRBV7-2	ASSSTGDSYEQY
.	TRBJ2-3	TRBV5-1	ASSLPLAGETDTQY
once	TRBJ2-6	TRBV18	ASSHLGQGESSGANVLT
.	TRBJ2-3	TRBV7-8	ASSLERGLAGVKGSTDTQY
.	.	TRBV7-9	ASSFKRTGARVGEYEQY
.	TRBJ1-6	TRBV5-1	ASSLGQGVIDNSPLH